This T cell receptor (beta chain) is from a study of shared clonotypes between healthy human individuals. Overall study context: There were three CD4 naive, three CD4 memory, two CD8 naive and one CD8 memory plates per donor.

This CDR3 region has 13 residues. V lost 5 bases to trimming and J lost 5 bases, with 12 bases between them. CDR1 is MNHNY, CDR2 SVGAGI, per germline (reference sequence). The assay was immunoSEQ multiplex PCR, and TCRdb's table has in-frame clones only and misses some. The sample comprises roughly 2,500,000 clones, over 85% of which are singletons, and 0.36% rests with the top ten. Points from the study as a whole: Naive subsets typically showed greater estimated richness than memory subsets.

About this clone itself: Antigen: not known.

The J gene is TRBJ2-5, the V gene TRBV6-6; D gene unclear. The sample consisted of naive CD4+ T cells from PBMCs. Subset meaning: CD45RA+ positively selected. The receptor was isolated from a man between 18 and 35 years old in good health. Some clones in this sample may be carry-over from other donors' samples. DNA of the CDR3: TGTGCCAGCAGTGGGTCTAGGGTGGAGACCCAGTACTTC. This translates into CASSGSRVETQYF.